These 21 T cell receptor beta chains were sequenced from one sample in a study of cytomegalovirus exposure and HLA in healthy donors. PCR amplification relied on 60 Vbeta primers (plus 13 Jbeta primers). Data came from immunoSEQ multiplex PCR; TCRdb stores just in-frame clones and leaves some out. The sample includes some 120,000 clones, 81% of them seen just once. The sample comprised PBMCs. The origin of the receptors is a middle-aged man in good health and CMV-seronegative.

CDR3 nucleotide sequence: TGTGCCAGCAGTTTAAGAGGGTTTGGGTCTGGAAACACCATATATTTT. It specifies CASSLRGFGSGNTIYF. The chain has TRBV27 and TRBJ1-3; D is unclear. Germline V CDR1 and CDR2: MNHEY, SMNVEV (reference sequence). The CDR3 contains 16 residues. V was cut by 2 bases and J by 1 base, with 12 bases left in between.

The rearrangement joins TRBV6-4 to TRBJ1-1, with D perhaps matching TRBD1 (6 bases). V gave up 6 bases and J gave up 2 bases, with 13 bases separating them. CDR3 length: 14 residues. The germline gives CDR1 MRHNA, CDR2 SNTAGT. In DNA, the CDR3 is TGTGCCAGCAGGAGGACAGCGACAAACACTGAAGCTTTCTTT. Translated, it gives CASRRTATNTEAFF.

The chain couples TRBV6-5 to TRBJ1-1; TRBD1 might be the D (6 bases). The CDR3 contains 13 residues. The V and J ends lost 5 bases and 12 bases respectively, with 19 bases between them. Germline V gene data show CDR1 as MNHEY and CDR2 as SVGAGI. The CDR3 reads CASSPDRLRATFF. The CDR3 nucleotides read TGTGCCAGCAGTCCCGACAGGCTCCGAGCGACTTTCTTT.

This chain connects TRBV30 to TRBJ2-5; TRBD1 aligns across 7 bases. Germline CDR1 and CDR2: GTSNPN and SVGIG (reference sequence). The CDR3 runs 13 residues. With 6 bases clipped from V and 0 bases from J, the junction kept 4 bases outside the gene matches. The CDR3 DNA reads TGTGCCTGCCAAGGGACAGACCAAGAGACCCAGTACTTC. Translating gives CACQGTDQETQYF.

As to this clone: A read error may produce the germline difference seen at one junction end. The chain joins TRBV30 to TRBJ2-6; tentatively, D is TRBD1 (5 bases). The germline gives CDR1 GTSNPN, CDR2 SVGIG (reference sequence). The CDR3 is made up of 13 amino acids. The CDR3 DNA is TGTGCCTGTCTGACCTCTGGGGCCAACGGCCTGACTTTC. It encodes CACLTSGANGLTF.

V gene TRBV10-2 combines with J gene TRBJ2-6, with 8 bases lining up with TRBD1. The CDR3 has 16 residues. The V and J ends lost 6 bases and 0 bases, in that order; junction bases with no gene match: 4. Germline-derived CDR1 and CDR2 are WSHSY and SAAADI. The CDR3 DNA is TGCGCCAGCAGGGACAGGGATAGCTCTGGGGCCAACGTCCTGACTTTC. Amino acids: CASRDRDSSGANVLTF.

Details on this clone: A junction end diverges from the germline sequence, so it may reflect a read error. This sequence joins TRBV2 and TRBJ1-2; D gene ambiguous. CDR3 length equals 16 residues. Germline loops: CDR1 SNHLY, CDR2 FYNNEI. The DNA for the CDR3 is TGTGTCAGCAGAACGAGCGGAGGACTCCCGGGCGGAGGCTACACCTTC. It codes for CVSRTSGGLPGGGYTF. Looking up the rest from reference TRBV2 and TRBJ1-2 gives the full variable domain: EPEVTQTPSHQVTQMGQEVILRCVPISNHLYFYWYRQILGQKVEFLVSFYNNEISEKSEIFDDQFSVERPDGSNFTLKIRSTKLEDSAMYFCVSRTSGGLPGGGYTFGSGTRLTVV.

The rearrangement joins TRBV19 to TRBJ2-1; 9 positions agree with TRBD2. This CDR3 region has 14 residues. The ends lost 5 bases at V and 3 bases at J; junction bases unmatched: 2. Germline V gives CDR1 LNHDA, CDR2 SQIVND (reference sequence). This CDR3 is CASSGGRDYNEQFF. CDR3 coding DNA: TGTGCCAGTAGTGGCGGGAGGGACTACAATGAGCAGTTCTTC.

The chain has TRBV27 and TRBJ1-1; tentatively, D is TRBD1 (6 bases). Trimming took off 1 base at V and 3 bases at J, with 15 bases between the two ends. The CDR3 contains 16 residues. Looked up from germline, CDR1 is MNHEY and CDR2 is SMNVEV (reference sequence). CDR3 region: CASSLLQGSRDTEAFF. The CDR3, as DNA: TGTGCCAGCAGTTTATTACAGGGCTCTAGGGACACTGAAGCTTTCTTT.

The V and J genes are TRBV6-1 and TRBJ2-7; the match to TRBD1 covers 10 bases. CDR1 and CDR2 from the germline V gene are MNHNS and SASEGT. Losses at the gene ends were 5 bases for V and 6 bases for J; bases not matched to a gene: 7. The CDR3 loop spans 14 amino acids. The CDR3 region is CASSPGQGTGEQYF. CDR3 coding DNA: TGTGCCAGCAGTCCGGGACAGGGGACAGGCGAGCAGTACTTC.

The chain combines TRBV27 with TRBJ2-7; 9 bases agree with TRBD2. V lost 8 bases, J lost 6 bases, and 11 bases stayed unmatched. The CDR3 covers 14 residues. CDR1 MNHEY and CDR2 SMNVEV come from the germline V gene (reference sequence). The CDR3 sequence: CASGYSGRRGEQYF. The CDR3 coding sequence is TGTGCCAGCGGATATAGCGGGAGAAGGGGCGAGCAGTACTTC.

This sequence joins TRBV15 and TRBJ2-7; TRBD2 might be the D (5 bases). Germline V lookup: CDR1 LNHNV, CDR2 YYDKDF (reference sequence). V was trimmed by 0 bases and J by 3 bases, leaving 15 bases between them. The CDR3 extends over 16 amino acids. The CDR3 region has the DNA TGTGCCACCAGCAGAGACCTGGCGGCACGGGACTACGAGCAGTACTTC. As protein: CATSRDLAARDYEQYF.

This clone came up a few times. This chain connects TRBV30 to TRBJ2-7; 7 bases fit TRBD2. The CDR3 runs 14 residues. Trimming cost V 4 bases and J 2 bases; bases outside gene matches: 8. The germline CDR1 and CDR2 sequences are GTSNPN and SVGIG (reference sequence). The CDR3 coding sequence is TGTGCCTGGAAGTGGGGCGGGGGACCCTACGAGCAGTACTTC. It specifies CAWKWGGGPYEQYF.

The rearrangement links TRBV19 to TRBJ1-1; TRBD1 aligns across 7 bases. Trimming cost V 6 bases and J 8 bases; bases outside gene matches: 9. The CDR3 loop spans 13 amino acids. The V gene's germline CDR1 is LNHDA and CDR2 SQIVND (reference sequence). CDR3 residues: CASRGDSYPEAFF. The DNA of the CDR3 is TGTGCCAGTAGAGGGGACAGCTACCCCGAAGCTTTCTTT.

This rearrangement joins TRBV29-1 to TRBJ2-7; 9 nucleotides align to TRBD1. This CDR3 spans 15 amino acids. With V trimmed by 1 base and J by 2 bases, 6 bases remained unmatched. CDR1 is SQVTM, CDR2 ANQGSEA, per germline. DNA for the CDR3: TGCAGCGTTGAAGTGTTACAGGGGGCGACCTACGAGCAGTACTTC. Its translation is CSVEVLQGATYEQYF.

This clone was found once. The chain is built from TRBV9 and TRBJ2-7; TRBD2 matches at 7 bases. The germline V gene encodes CDR1 SGDLS and CDR2 YYNGEE. The V segment lost 4 bases and the J segment 2 bases; nucleotides outside the gene matches: 9. The CDR3 is made up of 15 amino acids. As DNA, the CDR3 is TGTGCCAGCAGCCCCACTTGGGCGGGAGCCTACGAGCAGTACTTC. This sequence encodes CASSPTWAGAYEQYF.

J is TRBJ2-1 and V is TRBV9, with 11 bases aligning to TRBD2. J lost 4 bases, V lost 4 bases, and 13 bases had no gene match. Germline V gene sequence: CDR1 SGDLS, CDR2 YYNGEE. This CDR3 spans 18 amino acids. CDR3 nucleotides: TGTGCCAGCAGCCCCATTGGGGCTAGCGGGGGGAAGTACAATGAGCAGTTCTTC. This gives the protein CASSPIGASGGKYNEQFF.

The V call is TRBV7-8, the J call TRBJ1-1; 9 positions match TRBD1. V trimming: 6 bases; J trimming: 0 bases; junction bases outside the gene matches: 11. Germline V gene data show CDR1 as SGHVS and CDR2 as FQNEAQ. There are 17 residues in the CDR3. CDR3 protein: CASRRPGQGIMNTEAFF. CDR3 DNA: TGTGCCAGCAGACGCCCGGGACAGGGAATAATGAACACTGAAGCTTTCTTT.

The V gene is TRBV2, the J gene TRBJ1-1, with 7 bases fitting TRBD1. Germline V gives CDR1 SNHLY, CDR2 FYNNEI. Trimming at V came to 4 bases and at J to 5 bases, leaving 10 bases not matched to a gene. The CDR3 contains 15 residues. The CDR3 bases are TGTGCCAGCAGTGGGGCAGGGGGTGAAATTACTGAAGCTTTCTTT. It is translated as CASSGAGGEITEAFF. Full variable domain (outside the CDR3, taken from reference TRBV2 and TRBJ1-1): EPEVTQTPSHQVTQMGQEVILRCVPISNHLYFYWYRQILGQKVEFLVSFYNNEISEKSEIFDDQFSVERPDGSNFTLKIRSTKLEDSAMYFCASSGAGGEITEAFFGQGTRLTVV.

This clone was counted a single time. This chain joins TRBV6-1 and TRBJ2-1; D not resolved. Trimming left V 2 bases short and J 0 bases short, with 8 bases between. The germline V gene has CDR1 MNHNS and CDR2 SASEGT. This CDR3 contains 15 residues. In DNA, the CDR3 is TGTGCCAGCAGTGAAATCCCGAGCTCCTACAATGAGCAGTTCTTC. Protein: CASSEIPSSYNEQFF.

The rearrangement joins TRBV29-1 to TRBJ1-1; D ambiguous. The V gene's germline CDR1 is SQVTM and CDR2 ANQGSEA. Deletions cut 4 bases from V and 1 base from J, with 10 bases between. CDR3 length equals 13 residues. CDR3 nucleotides: TGCAGCGTTGCGTTCGGAGGGAACACTGAAGCTTTCTTT. This encodes CSVAFGGNTEAFF.